The 17 T cell receptor beta chains presented below share a single source sample, sequenced in a study of patients and donors after allogeneic stem cell transplantation. TCRdb processed the RT-PCR reads anew with MiXCR; each CDR3 protein has one entry. Counted here are about 16,000 distinct CDR3 sequences, under 35% occurring once; the ten biggest clones make up 36%. Input material: blood, either unsorted or a sorted T cell fraction (not recorded which). The receptors were gathered from a human donor who was either an allogeneic HSCT recipient or a stem cell or donor lymphocyte infusion donor (not recorded which). It is not recorded whose cells these are; they may come from a transplant donor.

V is TRBV6-5 and J is TRBJ2-2; maybe TRBD2 (5 bases). This CDR3 has 16 amino acids. V lost 2 bases to trimming and J lost 4 bases, with 14 bases between them. Germline lookup yields CDR1 MNHEY and CDR2 SVGAGI. CDR3 sequence reads: CASSYRGLAGTGELFF. CDR3 coding DNA: TGTGCCAGCAGTTACAGAGGTCTCGCGGGCACCGGGGAGCTGTTTTTT.

This clonotype was picked up a small number of times. The J gene is TRBJ1-1, the V gene TRBV7-6; TRBD1 is a possible D gene (6 bases). CDR1 SGHVS and CDR2 FNYEAQ come from the germline V gene. This CDR3 contains 16 residues. The ends were cut back, 4 bases at V and 0 bases at J, with 15 bases in the middle. The CDR3: CASSSIRGPMNTEAFF. In DNA form, the CDR3 reads TGTGCCAGCAGCTCCATCAGGGGTCCCATGAACACTGAAGCTTTCTTT.

Judged by abundance, this clonotype is hyperexpanded (1% or more). This chain joins TRBV9 and TRBJ2-7; no definite D call. The CDR3 totals 15 residues. Trimming pared 0 bases from V and 4 bases from J, leaving 14 bases between. The germline V gene has CDR1 SGDLS and CDR2 YYNGEE. As DNA, the CDR3 is TGTGCCAGCAGCGTAGCGTTGGGCATCACTTACGAGCAGTACTTC. Protein: CASSVALGITYEQYF.

This clonotype was detected only a few times. The chain carries TRBV3-1 and TRBJ1-4; no clear D. Germline V gene sequence: CDR1 LGHDT, CDR2 YNNKEL (reference sequence). Trimming took off 1 base at V and 10 bases at J, with 10 bases between the two ends. This CDR3 spans 13 amino acids. The CDR3 DNA is TGTGCCAGCAGCCAAGGATTTGGGCCAAAACTGTTTTTT. It specifies CASSQGFGPKLFF.

In this sample, this clonotype turned up a few times. The chain couples TRBV28 to TRBJ1-3; D call uncertain. The ends were cut back, 6 bases at V and 0 bases at J, with 9 bases in the middle. The CDR3 is made up of 14 amino acids. The germline V gene encodes CDR1 MDHEN and CDR2 SYDVKM. This CDR3 reads CASRFRISGNTIYF. CDR3 DNA sequence: TGTGCCAGCAGGTTTAGGATCTCTGGAAACACCATATATTTT.

This clonotype was found once. The chain joins TRBV7-2 to TRBJ1-6, with 7 bases lining up with TRBD1. J gave up 7 bases and V 3 bases, and 6 bases lay outside the gene matches. The CDR3 is made up of 15 amino acids. Looked up from germline, CDR1 is SGHTA and CDR2 is FQGNSA. CDR3 protein: CASSFSAQGNSPLHF. The DNA for the CDR3 is TGTGCCAGCAGCTTCTCGGCACAGGGGAATTCACCCCTCCACTTT.

This chain links TRBV11-2 with TRBJ1-6; tentative D call: TRBD1 (5 bases). The germline V and J ends were trimmed by 5 bases and 3 bases, with 11 bases remaining between them. The CDR3 covers 15 residues. Germline V gene sequence: CDR1 SGHAT, CDR2 FQNNGV. The CDR3 protein is CASSPGHIYNSPLHF. Written as DNA, the CDR3 is TGTGCCAGCAGCCCCGGACACATCTATAATTCACCCCTCCACTTT.

This clonotype was counted between two and nine times. The gene calls are TRBV29-1 and TRBJ1-1; D unclear. Trimming stripped 7 bases from V and 1 base from J, with 13 bases between. Looked up from germline, CDR1 is SQVTM and CDR2 is ANQGSEA. This CDR3 has 13 amino acids. The CDR3 is CSGQQWGNTEAFF. The CDR3 nucleotides are TGCAGCGGTCAACAGTGGGGGAACACTGAAGCTTTCTTT.

The rearrangement links TRBV5-1 to TRBJ1-3; perhaps TRBD1 as D (5 bases). CDR1 and CDR2 from the germline V gene are SGHRS and YFSETQ. V shed 4 bases and J shed 0 bases, with 8 bases lying between them. The CDR3 extends over 14 amino acids. Here the CDR3 reads CASSGGDSGNTIYF. The DNA of the CDR3 is TGCGCCAGCAGCGGAGGGGACTCTGGAAACACCATATATTTT.

The CDR3 reads CASSLRPDTEAFF. The CDR3 coding sequence is TGCGCCAGCAGCTTGAGGCCCGACACTGAAGCTTTCTTT. V and J are TRBV5-1 and TRBJ1-1, with unresolved D. From germline, CDR1 is SGHRS and CDR2 YFSETQ. The CDR3 consists of 13 residues. V lost 1 base and J 3 bases, leaving 7 bases between the germline ends.

This rearrangement joins TRBV28 to TRBJ2-7, with D maybe TRBD1 (5 bases). This CDR3 spans 14 amino acids. Germline CDR1 MDHEN, CDR2 SYDVKM. The V end lost 1 base, the J end lost 2 bases, and 9 bases lay between the germline ends. This CDR3 is CASSLSARAYEQYF. The CDR3 DNA reads TGTGCCAGCAGTTTATCGGCCAGGGCCTACGAGCAGTACTTC.

The J gene is TRBJ2-2, the V gene TRBV12-3 or TRBV12-4; 9 bases fit TRBD1. The V segment lost 6 bases and the J segment 3 bases; nucleotides outside the gene matches: 11. The CDR3 runs to 17 residues. For the CDR3, the DNA is TGTGCCAGCAGCGCTACCGGACAGGGGACTTACACCGGGGAGCTGTTTTTT. It encodes CASSATGQGTYTGELFF.

This clonotype was detected a few times. The V gene is TRBV18, the J gene TRBJ2-5; weak D call: TRBD1 (5 bases). The V gene's germline CDR1 is KGHSH and CDR2 LQKENI. This CDR3 spans 15 amino acids. The ends were cut back, 3 bases at V and 4 bases at J, with 15 bases in the middle. The CDR3 spells CASSPLFREVETQYF. The CDR3 region has the DNA TGTGCCAGCTCACCCCTCTTCAGGGAAGTAGAGACCCAGTACTTC.

This clonotype was found many times. This rearrangement joins TRBV29-1 to TRBJ1-5, with D possibly matching TRBD1 (5 bases). The CDR3 is 14 amino acids. CDR1 is SQVTM and CDR2 is ANQGSEA in the germline V gene. Trimming took 0 bases from V and 5 from J, leaving 11 bases between them. The CDR3 loop reads CSVEDQGGDQPQHF. The CDR3 region has the DNA TGCAGCGTTGAAGATCAGGGCGGTGATCAGCCCCAGCATTTT.

V and J are TRBV20-1 and TRBJ2-2; TRBD1 agrees at 7 bases. The V gene's germline CDR1 is DFQATT and CDR2 SNEGSKA (reference sequence). The CDR3 is 15 residues long. After removal of 5 bases from V and 1 base from J, the junction contained 7 bases not matched to a gene. CDR3: CSAGSRTGNTGELFF. CDR3 bases: TGCAGTGCTGGATCGCGGACAGGGAACACCGGGGAGCTGTTTTTT.

Only a few counts were recorded for this clonotype. The chain employs TRBV7-9 and TRBJ2-7; D gene unclear. The CDR3 covers 13 residues. Germline V lookup: CDR1 SEHNR, CDR2 FQNEAQ (reference sequence). The V gene lost 5 bases and the J gene lost 7 bases, with 15 bases spanning the gap. For the CDR3, the DNA is TGTGCCAGCAGCGTCCGGGTCCCAGAGGAGCAGTACTTC. This translates into CASSVRVPEEQYF.

The genes are TRBV5-1 and TRBJ2-3; D may be TRBD1 or TRBD2 (5 bases each). In germline, CDR1 is SGHRS, CDR2 YFSETQ. V was cut by 5 bases and J by 6 bases, with 16 bases left in between. The CDR3 is 14 amino acids. The CDR3 here is CASSLGPPPDTQYF. The DNA of the CDR3 is TGCGCCAGCAGTCTGGGACCGCCTCCGGATACGCAGTATTTT.